The clone carrying this T cell receptor beta chain has a single count. The assay was immunoSEQ multiplex PCR, and TCRdb's table has in-frame clones only and misses some. The table has more than 13,000 clones, roughly 88% seen once. V was clipped by 8 bases and J by 5 bases, with 15 bases between them. This CDR3 region has 13 residues. Germline values: CDR1 SGHTA, CDR2 FQGTGA. This sample was included in a study of circulating and synovial CD4+ cells in juvenile arthritis. The TCR comes from a human patient with juvenile idiopathic arthritis. Some clones in this sample may be carry-over from other donors' samples. V gene TRBV7-3 combines with J gene TRBJ2-5; D ambiguous. The sequencing sample was made of CD4+ T cells from synovial fluid. The chain's CDR3 is CASAPYPLETQYF. The CDR3 DNA reads as TGTGCCAGCGCCCCCTACCCGCTGGAGACCCAGTACTTC. The full variable domain, completed using reference TRBV7-3 and TRBJ2-5, is GAGVSQTPSNKVTEKGKYVELRCDPISGHTALYWYRQSLGQGPEFLIYFQGTGAADDSGLPNDRFFAVRPEGSVSTLKIQRTERGDSAVYLCASAPYPLETQYFGPGTRLLVL.